One sample yielded the 7 T cell receptor beta chains listed below, sequenced in a study of CD8+ T cells in alopecia areata. Sequencing templates came from extracted RNA that was reverse transcribed into cDNA. The data were produced by immunoSEQ multiplex PCR, yet TCRdb's version contains in-frame clones alone and is incomplete. The sample contains approximately 300,000 clones, none of them singletons. Sorting relied on CD4, CD8alpha, NKG2D, NKG2ACE and other markers applied to pooled cutaneous lymph node cells. Sequences were obtained from CD4+ T cells sorted from a lymph node. Source of these receptors: a C3H/HeJ mouse with alopecia areata. MHC haplotype here: H2-k.

There are a few counts of this clone. Each gene name is a mouse one. Read data end 4 residues before the CDR3 end; the end is taken from the germline J gene. The V and J genes are TRBV13-2 and TRBJ2-5; D perhaps matches TRBD2 (5 bases). Germline lookup yields CDR1 NNHNN and CDR2 SYGAGS (reference sequence). V was pared by 6 bases and J by 1 base, with 9 bases between. The CDR3 covers 13 residues. This CDR3 reads CASDQLDQDTQYF. CDR3 DNA (partial): TGTGCCAGCGATCAACTGGACCAAGAC.

With respect to this clone: Gene names denote mouse genes. The missing CDR3 end, 4 residues past where the read stops, is filled in from the germline J gene. Additional DNA sequences in this sample encode the identical CDR3. This chain joins TRBV1 and TRBJ2-7, with D unresolved. Germline lookup yields CDR1 NSQYPW and CDR2 LRSPGD (reference sequence). This CDR3 has 12 amino acids. The sequenced CDR3 bases are TGCACCTGCAGTGCCCAGATATAT. It encodes CTCSAQIY. The whole CDR3 sequence is CTCSAQIYEQYF.

This clone was found a few times. Mouse germline and gene names are used. With the read ending 4 residues before the CDR3 end, the germline J gene is used to fill in that end. The chain carries TRBV13-1 and TRBJ2-7; 9 nucleotides match TRBD1. Germline CDR1 NSHNY, CDR2 SYGAGN. V lost 4 bases and J lost 3; bases outside the gene matches: 2. The CDR3 is 13 amino acids. Incomplete CDR3 DNA: TGTGCCAGCAGTACAGGGGGCTTCTAT. Its translation: CASSTGGFY. The CDR3 in full is CASSTGGFYEQYF.

In this sample, this clone turned up a few times. Gene names and germline match the mouse. Read sequence stops 4 residues before the CDR3 end, and the germline J gene provides the missing end. Within the sample, other DNA sequences also encode this same CDR3. The chain couples TRBV13-3 to TRBJ1-2, with TRBD1 identical over 11 bases. From germline, CDR1 is NNHDY and CDR2 SYVADS. The CDR3 loop spans 13 amino acids. Unmatched junction bases numbered 0, after V lost 5 bases and J lost 3 bases. CDR3 residues: CASRGQGDSDYTF. Partial CDR3 DNA: TGTGCCAGCAGGGGACAGGGGGACTCC.

On this clone: Gene labels here are mouse ones. The read ends 4 residues shy of where the CDR3 ends; the end is completed using the germline J gene. The J gene is TRBJ2-1, the V gene TRBV14; tentatively, D is TRBD1 (6 bases). V lost 2 bases to trimming and J lost 1 base, with 10 bases between them. The CDR3 consists of 15 residues. CDR1 is SGHDT and CDR2 is FRDEAV in the germline V gene. The covered CDR3 bases are TGTGCCAGCAGTTTGATGGGACAAAACTATGCT. It encodes CASSLMGQNYA. The whole CDR3 is CASSLMGQNYAEQFF. The full variable domain, with the rest looked up from reference TRBV14 and TRBJ2-1, is EAGVTQSPRYAVLQEGQAVSFWCDPISGHDTLYWYQQPRDQGPQLLVYFRDEAVIDNSQLPSDRFSAVRPKGTNSTLKIQSAKQGDTATYLCASSLMGQNYAEQFFGPGTRLTVL.

This clone was picked up a small number of times. The genes and germline here are from mouse. The sequenced fragment ends 4 residues before the CDR3 boundary, so the rest is inferred from the germline J gene. The sample holds other DNA sequences that translate to the same CDR3. The rearrangement links TRBV13-2 to TRBJ2-2, with 8 bases matching TRBD2. V was pared by 0 bases and J by 1 base, with 2 bases of the junction left unmatched. CDR3 size: 16 residues. Germline V lookup: CDR1 NNHNN, CDR2 SYGAGS (reference sequence). The CDR3: CASGDAGLGNTGQLYF. Incomplete CDR3 DNA: TGTGCCAGCGGTGATGCAGGACTGGGAAACACCGGG.

A few counts support this clone. Mouse names are used for the genes. Read data end 4 residues before the CDR3 end; the end is taken from the germline J gene. V usage is TRBV19 and J usage is TRBJ2-7; possible D gene TRBD1, 6 bases. V was trimmed by 5 bases and J by 3 bases, leaving 15 bases between them. The germline V gene encodes CDR1 FNHDT and CDR2 SITEND (reference sequence). CDR3 length equals 14 residues. CDR3 amino acids: CASRQTGQIYEQYF. The covered CDR3 bases are TGTGCCAGCAGACAAACGGGACAAATCTAT.